The source of this T cell receptor (beta chain) is a study of cytomegalovirus exposure and HLA in healthy donors. Whole-study results and caveats: In vitro experiments confirmed that a few CMV-associated chains were specific for CMV antigens. After further analysis at a later stage, around 17,000 TCR beta sequences were associated with HLA alleles at 0.05 false discovery rate.

V lost 6 bases and J lost 2; bases outside the gene matches: 6. Germline CDR1 MGHRA, CDR2 YSYEKL. The CDR3 runs 15 residues. The PCR had 60 Vbeta and 13 Jbeta primers. The assay was immunoSEQ multiplex PCR, and TCRdb's table has in-frame clones only and misses some. The profile shows 76,000 or so clones, around 72% of them singletons. This clone has only a few counts. Antigen: not known. Here the CDR3 omits its conserved ending phenylalanine or tryptophan, so a read error is the likely source. This TCR came from a woman between 35 and 50 years old in good health and CMV-seropositive. Sequencing was performed on PBMCs. The V and J genes are TRBV4-1 and TRBJ1-5; 8 nucleotides line up with TRBD1. This CDR3 is CASRDRVWGNQPQHV. The CDR3 DNA is TGCGCCAGCAGGGACAGGGTATGGGGCAATCAGCCCCAGCATGTT.